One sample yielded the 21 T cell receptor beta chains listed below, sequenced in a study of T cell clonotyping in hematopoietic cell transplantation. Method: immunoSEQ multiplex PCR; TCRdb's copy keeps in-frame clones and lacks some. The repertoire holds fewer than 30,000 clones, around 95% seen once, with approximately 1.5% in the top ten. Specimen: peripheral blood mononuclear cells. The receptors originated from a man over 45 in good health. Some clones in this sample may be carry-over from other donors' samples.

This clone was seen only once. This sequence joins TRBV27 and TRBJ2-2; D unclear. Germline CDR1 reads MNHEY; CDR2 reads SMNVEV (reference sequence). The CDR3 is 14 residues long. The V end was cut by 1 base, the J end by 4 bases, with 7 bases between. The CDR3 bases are TGTGCCAGCAGTTTATTGTTGGGCACCGGGGAGCTGTTTTTT. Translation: CASSLLLGTGELFF.

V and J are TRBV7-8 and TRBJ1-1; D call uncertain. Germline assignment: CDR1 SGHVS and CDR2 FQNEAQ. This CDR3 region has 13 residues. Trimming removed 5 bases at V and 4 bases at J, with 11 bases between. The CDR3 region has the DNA TGTGCCAGCAGCCCCACTCGTAGCACTGAAGCTTTCTTT. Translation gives CASSPTRSTEAFF.

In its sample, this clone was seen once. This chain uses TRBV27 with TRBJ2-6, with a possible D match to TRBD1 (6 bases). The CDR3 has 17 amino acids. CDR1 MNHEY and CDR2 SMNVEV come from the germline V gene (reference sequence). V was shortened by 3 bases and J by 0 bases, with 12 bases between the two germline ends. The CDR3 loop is CASSFAGGRSGANVLTF. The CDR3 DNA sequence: TGTGCCAGCAGTTTTGCTGGGGGCCGCTCTGGGGCCAACGTCCTGACTTTC.

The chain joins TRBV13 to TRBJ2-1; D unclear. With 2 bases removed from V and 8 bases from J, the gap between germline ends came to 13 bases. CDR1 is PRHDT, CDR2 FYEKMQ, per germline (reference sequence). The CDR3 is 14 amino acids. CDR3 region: CASSLSWPIDEQFF. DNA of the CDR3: TGTGCCAGCAGCTTATCGTGGCCTATCGATGAGCAGTTCTTC.

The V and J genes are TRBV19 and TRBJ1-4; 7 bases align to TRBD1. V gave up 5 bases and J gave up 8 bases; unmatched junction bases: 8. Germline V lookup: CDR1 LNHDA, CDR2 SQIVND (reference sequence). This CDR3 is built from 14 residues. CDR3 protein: CASSLTGRIEKLFF. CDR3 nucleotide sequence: TGTGCCAGTAGTCTGACAGGGCGAATCGAAAAACTGTTTTTT.

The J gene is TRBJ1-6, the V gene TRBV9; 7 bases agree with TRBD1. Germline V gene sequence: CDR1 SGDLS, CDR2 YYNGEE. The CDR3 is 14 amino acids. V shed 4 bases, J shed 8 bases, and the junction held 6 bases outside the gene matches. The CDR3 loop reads CASSSGTVDSPLHF. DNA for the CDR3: TGTGCCAGCAGCTCGGGGACAGTAGATTCACCCCTCCACTTT.

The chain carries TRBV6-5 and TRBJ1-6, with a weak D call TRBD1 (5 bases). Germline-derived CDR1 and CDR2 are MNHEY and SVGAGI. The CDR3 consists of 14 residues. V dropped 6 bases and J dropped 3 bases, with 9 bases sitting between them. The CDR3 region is CASRRDGYNSPLHF. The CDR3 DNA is TGTGCCAGCAGACGGGACGGCTATAATTCACCCCTCCACTTT.

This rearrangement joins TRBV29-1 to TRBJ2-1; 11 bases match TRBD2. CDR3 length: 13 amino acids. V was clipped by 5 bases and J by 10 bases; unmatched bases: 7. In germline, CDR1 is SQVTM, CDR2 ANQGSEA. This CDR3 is CSVYASGGREQFF. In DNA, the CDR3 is TGCAGCGTTTACGCTAGCGGGGGGCGGGAGCAGTTCTTC.

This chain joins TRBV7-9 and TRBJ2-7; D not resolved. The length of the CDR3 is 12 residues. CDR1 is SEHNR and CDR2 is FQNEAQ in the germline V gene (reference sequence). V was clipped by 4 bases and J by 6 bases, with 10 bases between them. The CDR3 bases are TGTGCCAGCAGCTCGACCCTCATCGAGCAGTACTTC. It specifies CASSSTLIEQYF.

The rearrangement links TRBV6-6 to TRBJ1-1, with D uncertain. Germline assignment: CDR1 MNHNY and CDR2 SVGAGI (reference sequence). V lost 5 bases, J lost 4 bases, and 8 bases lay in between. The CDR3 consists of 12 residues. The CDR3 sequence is CASSPVGTEAFF. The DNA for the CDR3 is TGTGCCAGCAGTCCAGTAGGCACTGAAGCTTTCTTT.

The CDR3 loop reads CATSSRGNTGELFF. As DNA, the CDR3 is TGTGCCACCAGCAGCAGGGGAAACACCGGGGAGCTGTTTTTT. The chain combines TRBV15 with TRBJ2-2; tentative D call: TRBD1 (6 bases). CDR3 length: 14 amino acids. Looked up from germline, CDR1 is LNHNV and CDR2 is YYDKDF (reference sequence). Trimming took off 3 bases at V and 2 bases at J, with 7 bases between the two ends. Full variable domain (missing parts from reference TRBV15 and TRBJ2-2): DAMVIQNPRYQVTQFGKPVTLSCSQTLNHNVMYWYQQKSSQAPKLLFHYYDKDFNNEADTPDNFQSRRPNTSFCFLDIRSPGLGDTAMYLCATSSRGNTGELFFGEGSRLTVL.

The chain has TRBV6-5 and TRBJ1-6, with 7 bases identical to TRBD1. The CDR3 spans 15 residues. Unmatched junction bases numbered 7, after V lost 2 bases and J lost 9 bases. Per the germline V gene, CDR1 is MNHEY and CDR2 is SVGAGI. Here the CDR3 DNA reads TGTGCCAGCAGTTACGGACAGGAGAGGGTTTCACCCCTCCACTTT. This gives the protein CASSYGQERVSPLHF.

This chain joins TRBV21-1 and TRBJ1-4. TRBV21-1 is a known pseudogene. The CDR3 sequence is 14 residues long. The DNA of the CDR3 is TGTGCCAGCAGCCCGGAGTCAACTAATGAAAAACTGTTTTTT. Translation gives CASSPESTNEKLFF.

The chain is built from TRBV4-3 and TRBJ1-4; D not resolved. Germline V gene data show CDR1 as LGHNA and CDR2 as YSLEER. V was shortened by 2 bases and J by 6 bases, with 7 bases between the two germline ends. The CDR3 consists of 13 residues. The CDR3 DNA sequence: TGCGCCAGCAGCCAATCCTACTATGAAAAACTGTTTTTT. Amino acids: CASSQSYYEKLFF.

The CDR3 here is CATSREGGIAYEQYF. CDR3 DNA sequence: TGTGCCACCAGCAGAGAGGGGGGAATTGCGTACGAGCAGTACTTC. This chain connects TRBV15 to TRBJ2-7; D is perhaps TRBD2 (6 bases). Trimming took 0 bases from V and 4 from J, leaving 13 bases between them. CDR1 is LNHNV and CDR2 is YYDKDF in the germline V gene (reference sequence). This CDR3 spans 15 amino acids.

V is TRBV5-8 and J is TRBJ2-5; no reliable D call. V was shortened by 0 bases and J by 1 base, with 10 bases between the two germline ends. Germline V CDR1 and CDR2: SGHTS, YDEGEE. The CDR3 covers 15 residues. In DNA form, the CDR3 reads TGTGCCAGCAGCTTGGGCGCTGTAGTCCAAGAGACCCAGTACTTC. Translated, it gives CASSLGAVVQETQYF. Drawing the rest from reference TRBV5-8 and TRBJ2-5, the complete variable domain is EAGVTQSPTHLIKTRGQQATLRCSPISGHTSVYWYQQALGLGLQFLLWYDEGEERNRGNFPPRFSGRQFPNYSSELNVNALELEDSALYLCASSLGAVVQETQYFGPGTRLLVL.

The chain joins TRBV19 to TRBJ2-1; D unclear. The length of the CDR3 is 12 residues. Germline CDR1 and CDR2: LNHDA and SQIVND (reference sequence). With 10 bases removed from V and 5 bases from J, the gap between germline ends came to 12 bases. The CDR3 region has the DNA TGTGCCACCAGTATCGGACACAATGAGCAGTTCTTC. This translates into CATSIGHNEQFF.

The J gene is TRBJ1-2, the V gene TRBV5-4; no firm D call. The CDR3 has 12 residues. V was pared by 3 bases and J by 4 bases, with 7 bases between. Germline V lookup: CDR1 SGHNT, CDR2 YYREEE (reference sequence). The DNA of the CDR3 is TGTGCCAGCAGCTCTCCTACCTATGGCTACACCTTC. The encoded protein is CASSSPTYGYTF.

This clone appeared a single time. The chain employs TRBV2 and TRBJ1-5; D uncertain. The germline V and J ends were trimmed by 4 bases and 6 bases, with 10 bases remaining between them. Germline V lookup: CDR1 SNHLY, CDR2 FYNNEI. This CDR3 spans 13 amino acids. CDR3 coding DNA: TGTGCCAGCAGTGGATTTCGTAGTCAGCCCCAGCATTTT. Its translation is CASSGFRSQPQHF.

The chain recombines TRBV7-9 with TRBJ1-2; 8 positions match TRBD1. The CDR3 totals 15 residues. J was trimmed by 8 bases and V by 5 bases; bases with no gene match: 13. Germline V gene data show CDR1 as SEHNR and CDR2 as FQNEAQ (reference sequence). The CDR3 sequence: CASSDLMDRVGGYTF. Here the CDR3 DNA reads TGTGCCAGCAGCGACCTGATGGACAGGGTTGGAGGCTACACCTTC.

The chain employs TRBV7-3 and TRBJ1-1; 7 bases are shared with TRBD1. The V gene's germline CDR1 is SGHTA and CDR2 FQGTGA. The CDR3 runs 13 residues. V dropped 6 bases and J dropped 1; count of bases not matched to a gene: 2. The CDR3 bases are TGTGCCAGCAGTCGACAGGGGAACACTGAAGCTTTCTTT. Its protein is CASSRQGNTEAFF.